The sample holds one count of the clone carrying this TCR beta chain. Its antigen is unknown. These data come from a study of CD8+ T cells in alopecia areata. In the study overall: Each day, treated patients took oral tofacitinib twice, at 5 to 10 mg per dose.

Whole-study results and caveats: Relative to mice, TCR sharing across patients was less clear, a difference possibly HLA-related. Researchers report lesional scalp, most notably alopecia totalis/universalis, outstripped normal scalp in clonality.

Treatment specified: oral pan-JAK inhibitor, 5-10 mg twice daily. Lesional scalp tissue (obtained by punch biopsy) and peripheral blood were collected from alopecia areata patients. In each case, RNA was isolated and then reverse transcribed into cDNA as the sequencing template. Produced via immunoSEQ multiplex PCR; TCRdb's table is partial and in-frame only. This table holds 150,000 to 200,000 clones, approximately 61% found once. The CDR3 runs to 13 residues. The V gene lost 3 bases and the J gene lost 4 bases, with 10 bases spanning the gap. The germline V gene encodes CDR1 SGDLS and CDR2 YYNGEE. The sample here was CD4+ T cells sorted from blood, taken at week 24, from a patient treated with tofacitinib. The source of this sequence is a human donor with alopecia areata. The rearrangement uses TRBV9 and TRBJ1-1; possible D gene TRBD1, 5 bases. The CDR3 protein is CASSARGVTEAFF. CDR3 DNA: TGTGCCAGCAGCGCCCGGGGGGTCACTGAAGCTTTCTTT.